This T cell receptor (beta chain) was captured by sequencing in a study of Graves' ophthalmopathy and Graves' hyperthyroidism. Study conclusions and caveats: Discriminating ophthalmopathy from stable hyperthyroidism, a 13-signature model attained a sensitivity of 85% to 90% and a specificity of 81.08%.

Amplification of TCR beta CDR3 regions used RNA transcripts. HTBI-primed RT-PCR formed the first round, and a multiplex PCR formed the second. TCRdb recomputed calls from the multiplex PCR reads with MiXCR, one row per CDR3 protein. The sample carries about 740,000 distinct CDR3 sequences, 40% recorded once. CDR1 and CDR2 (germline): SGHTA, FQGNSA. This CDR3 has 14 residues. This clonotype turned up a few times. The antigen remains undetermined. One end of the junction does not line up with germline, which may come from a read error. This clonotype originated in an adult man with Graves' ophthalmopathy. V is TRBV7-2 and J is TRBJ2-7, with 8 bases lining up with TRBD1. The sample consisted of peripheral blood. CDR3: CASRVRQGTYEQYF. Here the CDR3 DNA reads TGCGCCAGCAGGGTACGACAGGGGACCTACGAGCAGTACTTC.